The 21 T cell receptor beta chains below come from one sample, sequenced in a study of blood T cell repertoires in COVID-19. The assay was immunoSEQ multiplex PCR, and TCRdb's table has in-frame clones only and misses some. The data contain a few hundred thousand clones, roughly nine tenths of them singletons. Sequencing was done on a sample of peripheral blood. Every receptor here comes from a woman aged 50 to 60 with acute or convalescent COVID-19.

This clone was observed a few times. The rearrangement links TRBV10-2 to TRBJ2-7; 9 bases fit TRBD2. CDR1 and CDR2 (germline): WSHSY, SAAADI. J gave up 5 bases and V 2 bases, and 10 bases lay outside the gene matches. This CDR3 is built from 16 residues. The CDR3 sequence: CASSEVLLAGVDEQYF. In DNA, the CDR3 is TGCGCCAGCAGTGAGGTCCTACTAGCGGGCGTGGACGAGCAGTACTTC.

The chain has TRBV5-4 and TRBJ2-6; maybe TRBD1 (6 bases). The CDR3 extends over 15 amino acids. Germline lookup yields CDR1 SGHNT and CDR2 YYREEE (reference sequence). V lost 2 bases to trimming and J lost 3 bases, with 9 bases between them. CDR3 nucleotide sequence: TGTGCCAGCAGCTTTACAGGGAGTGGGGCCAACGTCCTGACTTTC. Its translation is CASSFTGSGANVLTF.

The chain carries TRBV7-2 and TRBJ2-3, with 11 bases lining up with TRBD1. V shed 3 bases and J 6 bases; nucleotides not matched to a gene: 5. The CDR3 contains 15 residues. Germline CDR1 reads SGHTA; CDR2 reads FQGNSA. The CDR3 here is CASSFRTGGYDTQYF. CDR3 DNA: TGTGCCAGCAGCTTCCGGACAGGGGGCTACGATACGCAGTATTTT.

V gene TRBV11-3 combines with J gene TRBJ1-2; possibly TRBD1 for D (5 bases). CDR1 SGHNT and CDR2 YENEEA come from the germline V gene. Trimming pared 0 bases from V and 4 bases from J, leaving 9 bases between. The CDR3 extends over 14 amino acids. CDR3 loop: CASSLERGLYGYTF. For the CDR3, the DNA is TGTGCCAGCAGCTTAGAGCGGGGCCTCTATGGCTACACCTTC.

The chain couples TRBV15 to TRBJ2-7; TRBD2 matches at 8 bases. This CDR3 is built from 15 residues. Germline CDR1 is LNHNV and CDR2 is YYDKDF (reference sequence). The V and J ends lost 1 base and 0 bases, in that order; junction bases with no gene match: 2. This chain's CDR3 is CATSRGGTSSYEQYF. DNA for the CDR3: TGTGCCACCAGCAGAGGCGGGACTAGCTCCTACGAGCAGTACTTC.

This clone has only a few counts. The rearrangement uses TRBV5-1 and TRBJ2-1; 9 nucleotides agree with TRBD1. The length of the CDR3 is 17 residues. CDR1 SGHRS and CDR2 YFSETQ come from the germline V gene. With 0 bases clipped from V and 7 bases from J, the junction kept 11 bases outside the gene matches. In nucleotides, the CDR3 is TGCGCCAGCAGCTTGGCCATTGACAGGGGGGGTTTGAATGAGCAGTTCTTC. Translation gives CASSLAIDRGGLNEQFF.

V usage is TRBV6-6 and J usage is TRBJ1-1; D is possibly TRBD1 (5 bases). Trimming shortened V by 6 bases and J by 7 bases, and 18 bases separated the two germline ends. Germline assignment: CDR1 MNHNY and CDR2 SVGAGI (reference sequence). The CDR3 length is 14 residues. DNA of the CDR3: TGTGCCAGCAGCCTTGAAGACAGTAATTATGAAGCTTTCTTT. Translating gives CASSLEDSNYEAFF.

V usage is TRBV18 and J usage is TRBJ1-5, with no clear D. The CDR3 contains 14 residues. V was clipped by 3 bases and J by 4 bases, with 10 bases between them. Germline CDR1 reads KGHSH; CDR2 reads LQKENI. CDR3 sequence: CASSPPTVNQPQHF. Here the CDR3 DNA reads TGTGCCAGCTCACCGCCTACAGTTAATCAGCCCCAGCATTTT.

The rearrangement links TRBV5-1 to TRBJ2-5; 7 bases agree with TRBD1. The CDR3 consists of 13 residues. The V gene end was trimmed by 1 base and the J gene end by 3 bases; junction bases not matched to a gene: 0. Germline CDR1 reads SGHRS; CDR2 reads YFSETQ. The CDR3 reads CASSLTGEETQYF. CDR3 in DNA: TGCGCCAGCAGCTTGACAGGGGAAGAGACCCAGTACTTC.

This chain links TRBV10-3 with TRBJ1-2; D remains ambiguous. Looked up from germline, CDR1 is ENHRY and CDR2 is SYGVKD. CDR3 length equals 13 residues. V lost 6 bases, J lost 2 bases, and 10 bases lay in between. CDR3 amino acids: CAISTDTNYGYTF. The CDR3 DNA sequence: TGTGCCATCAGCACAGATACCAACTATGGCTACACCTTC.

V is TRBV6-5 and J is TRBJ2-1; 15 positions match TRBD2. The ends lost 5 bases at V and 7 bases at J; junction bases unmatched: 3. CDR3 size: 15 residues. Looked up from germline, CDR1 is MNHEY and CDR2 is SVGAGI. The chain's CDR3 is CASSRGLAGGNEQFF. DNA of the CDR3: TGTGCCAGCAGTCGTGGACTAGCGGGGGGGAATGAGCAGTTCTTC.

This clone was seen once. The V gene is TRBV2, the J gene TRBJ2-2; possibly TRBD2 for D (5 bases). Trimming removed 7 bases at V and 6 bases at J, with 9 bases between. The CDR3 spans 12 residues. CDR1 SNHLY and CDR2 FYNNEI come from the germline V gene. DNA of the CDR3: TGTGCCAGCAACCTAGCAGCCGGGGAGCTGTTTTTT. Amino acid sequence: CASNLAAGELFF.

The chain couples TRBV11-3 to TRBJ2-2; tentatively, D is TRBD2 (5 bases). Trimming took off 4 bases at V and 0 bases at J, with 12 bases between the two ends. Germline CDR1 SGHNT, CDR2 YENEEA. The CDR3 has 16 residues. The DNA of the CDR3 is TGTGCCAGCAGCTCTTGGACTGCCGCGAACACCGGGGAGCTGTTTTTT. Translated: CASSSWTAANTGELFF.

The gene calls are TRBV6-5 and TRBJ2-3; 8 bases align to TRBD2. The J segment lost 4 bases and the V segment lost 4 bases, leaving 4 bases of the junction unmatched. Germline-derived CDR1 and CDR2 are MNHEY and SVGAGI. The CDR3 spans 14 residues. The CDR3 coding sequence is TGTGCCAGCAGTTCCAGCGGGGGCCCAGATACGCAGTATTTT. This codes for CASSSSGGPDTQYF.

This clone has a handful of counts. The chain uses TRBV7-6 and TRBJ2-7, with TRBD1 matching 8 bases. In germline, CDR1 is SGHVS, CDR2 FNYEAQ. CDR3 length: 15 residues. J lost 7 bases, V lost 4 bases, and 12 bases had no gene match. Written as DNA, the CDR3 is TGTGCCAGCAGCTCCTCGGACAGGGTAGCTGGTGAGCAGTACTTC. Translation gives CASSSSDRVAGEQYF.

In nucleotides, the CDR3 is TGTGCCAGTAGTATTGACACAGGGGAAAACTATGGCTACACCTTC. It translates to CASSIDTGENYGYTF. The chain joins TRBV19 to TRBJ1-2, with 7 bases fitting TRBD1. Germline CDR1 is LNHDA and CDR2 is SQIVND (reference sequence). V trimming: 3 bases; J trimming: 2 bases; junction bases outside the gene matches: 6. The CDR3 totals 15 residues.

The chain couples TRBV6-2 or TRBV6-3 to TRBJ1-2; D is unclear. The CDR3 runs to 12 residues. Germline V gene sequence: CDR1 MNHEY, CDR2 SVGEGT. Trimming removed 6 bases at V and 7 bases at J, with 12 bases between. CDR3 in amino acids: CASSRLSGGYTF. DNA for the CDR3: TGTGCCAGCAGCCGACTTTCGGGTGGCTACACCTTC.

The table lists this clone with many counts. This sample also contains other DNA sequences that code for the same CDR3. The CDR3 loop reads CSVPGTDLYEQYF. CDR3 sequence (DNA): TGCAGCGTACCCGGGACAGATTTGTACGAGCAGTACTTC. This chain connects TRBV29-1 to TRBJ2-7; the match to TRBD1 covers 7 bases. Germline V gene data show CDR1 as SQVTM and CDR2 as ANQGSEA. The trim removed 6 bases at V and 4 bases at J, leaving 9 bases unmatched. CDR3 length equals 13 residues.

In its sample, this clone was seen a few times. The V and J genes are TRBV5-1 and TRBJ1-3, with D tentatively TRBD1 (6 bases). Germline V gene lookup returns CDR1 SGHRS and CDR2 YFSETQ. The CDR3 contains 15 residues. V lost 4 bases to trimming and J lost 0 bases, with 11 bases between them. CDR3 region: CASSETGRSGNTIYF. The CDR3 DNA reads as TGCGCCAGCAGCGAGACAGGTCGCTCTGGAAACACCATATATTTT.

This clone occurred once. J is TRBJ2-2 and V is TRBV19; D remains unclear. There are 11 residues in the CDR3. Germline CDR1 and CDR2: LNHDA and SQIVND (reference sequence). The ends were cut back, 9 bases at V and 7 bases at J, with 9 bases in the middle. CDR3 protein: CASQIGGELFF. The CDR3 bases are TGTGCCAGCCAAATCGGCGGGGAGCTGTTTTTT.

The sample holds a few counts of this clone. The chain has TRBV30 and TRBJ1-5; 9 bases align to TRBD1. The CDR3 has 13 residues. V shed 6 bases and J 7 bases; nucleotides not matched to a gene: 7. The germline V gene has CDR1 GTSNPN and CDR2 SVGIG (reference sequence). The CDR3 DNA is TGTGCCTGTGGGACAGGGTTGGGGCAGCCCCAGCATTTT. This gives the protein CACGTGLGQPQHF.